The clone carrying this TCR beta chain was detected a few times. Its target is unknown. This sample stems from a study of blood T cells in healthy people across ages. The study, taken as a whole, reports: TCR beta diversity, measured per million T cells, fell in a roughly linear way with age.

There are 13 residues in the CDR3. Germline V gives CDR1 MNHEY, CDR2 SMNVEV (reference sequence). Trimming shortened V by 4 bases and J by 6 bases, and 13 bases separated the two germline ends. It was with a sample-barcoded 5' primer and a J-beta primer mix that a second PCR of roughly 7 to 12 cycles was run. TCRdb used MiXCR to reprocess the 5' RACE reads, holding one entry per CDR3 protein. The sample has 1.5 million to 2 million distinct CDR3 sequences; approximately 28% are singletons. This TCR was recovered from a woman aged 25 to 45 in good health. The rearrangement joins TRBV27 to TRBJ2-7; D is unresolved. The sequenced material came from blood. CDR3 region: CASSSRRSSEQYF. The CDR3 DNA reads as TGTGCCAGCAGTTCACGGAGATCGTCCGAGCAGTACTTC.